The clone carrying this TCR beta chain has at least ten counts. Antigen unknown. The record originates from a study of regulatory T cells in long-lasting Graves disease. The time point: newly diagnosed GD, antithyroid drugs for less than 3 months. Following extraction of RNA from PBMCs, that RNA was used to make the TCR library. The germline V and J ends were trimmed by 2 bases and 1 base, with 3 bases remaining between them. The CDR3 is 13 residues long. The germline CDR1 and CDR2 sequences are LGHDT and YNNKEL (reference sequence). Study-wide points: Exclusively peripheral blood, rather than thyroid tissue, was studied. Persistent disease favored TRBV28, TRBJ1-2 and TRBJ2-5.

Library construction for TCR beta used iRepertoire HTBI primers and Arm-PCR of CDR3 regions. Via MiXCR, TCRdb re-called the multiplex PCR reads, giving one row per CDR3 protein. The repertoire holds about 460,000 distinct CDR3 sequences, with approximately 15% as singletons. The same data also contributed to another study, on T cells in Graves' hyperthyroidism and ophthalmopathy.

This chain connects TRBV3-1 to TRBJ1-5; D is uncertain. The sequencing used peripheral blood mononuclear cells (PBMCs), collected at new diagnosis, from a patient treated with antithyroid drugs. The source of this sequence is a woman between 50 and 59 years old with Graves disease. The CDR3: CASSQLSNQPQHF. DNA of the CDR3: TGTGCCAGCAGCCAATTAAGCAATCAGCCCCAGCATTTT.